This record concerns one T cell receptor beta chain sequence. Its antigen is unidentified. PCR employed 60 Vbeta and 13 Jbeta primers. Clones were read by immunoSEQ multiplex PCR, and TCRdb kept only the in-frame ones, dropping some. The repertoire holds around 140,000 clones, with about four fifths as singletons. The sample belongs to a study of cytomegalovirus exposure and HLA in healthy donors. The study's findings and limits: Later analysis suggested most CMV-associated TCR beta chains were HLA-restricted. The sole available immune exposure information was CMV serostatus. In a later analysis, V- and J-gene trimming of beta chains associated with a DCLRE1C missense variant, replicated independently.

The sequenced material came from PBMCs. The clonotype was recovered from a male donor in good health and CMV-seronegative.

DNA for the CDR3: TGCAGCGTTGAAGCGGGGACATCCTACAATGAGCAGTTCTTC. It yields the protein CSVEAGTSYNEQFF. V usage is TRBV29-1 and J usage is TRBJ2-1; D might be TRBD1 (6 bases). The V end was cut by 1 base, the J end by 1 base, with 8 bases between. From germline, CDR1 is SQVTM and CDR2 ANQGSEA. The CDR3 length is 14 residues.